The clone carrying this T cell receptor beta chain was counted ten times or more. CDR1 and CDR2 (germline): SGHRS, YFSETQ. The CDR3 is 15 amino acids. Trimming cost V 5 bases and J 5 bases, with 14 bases left between them. Construction of the TCR beta libraries employed iRepertoire HTBI primers in conjunction with Arm-PCR of CDR3 regions. In TCRdb, the multiplex PCR reads were re-called with MiXCR into one record per CDR3 protein. The sample lists approximately 400,000 distinct CDR3 sequences, 15% occurring once. These data come from a study of regulatory T cells in long-lasting Graves disease. Whole-study context: Antithyroid drugs had been taken by newly diagnosed Graves' patients for under 3 months.

Time point meaning: newly diagnosed GD, antithyroid drugs for less than 3 months. Making the TCR library involved RNA that had been extracted from PBMCs. Separately, the same data were catalogued under a study of T cells in Graves' hyperthyroidism and ophthalmopathy.

The material sequenced was peripheral blood mononuclear cells (PBMCs), taken at new diagnosis, from a patient treated with antithyroid drugs. This chain connects TRBV5-1 to TRBJ1-6, with D possibly matching TRBD1 (6 bases). The clonotype originates from a woman in her thirties or forties with Graves disease. The CDR3 loop is CASRTGTQHNSPLHF. The CDR3 bases are TGCGCCAGCAGAACCGGGACACAACATAATTCACCCCTCCACTTT.